This T cell receptor (beta chain) was identified in a study of T-cell memory formation after mild COVID-19. Overall study: Clusters were largely donor specific.

Of note for this clonotype: The target antigen is unknown.

One entry per CDR3 protein, called by TCRdb with MiXCR from the 5' RACE reads. Found here are roughly 350,000 distinct CDR3 sequences, around 21% of them singletons; the top ten hold 9.5% to 15%. Study conclusions and caveats: Day 15 to 85 contracting clones showed balanced CD4/CD8; day 15 to 37 expanders favored CD4+. Among CD4+ contracting clones, most were CM and EM, and CD8+ ones EMRA.

Germline V gene lookup returns CDR1 DFQATT and CDR2 SNEGSKA (reference sequence). The CDR3 extends over 13 amino acids. Trimming stripped 3 bases from V and 3 bases from J, with 12 bases between. This chain connects TRBV20-1 to TRBJ2-7; a weak D match, TRBD2 (6 bases). This clonotype originated in an adult woman who had mild COVID-19 (a few samples of this study predate the infection). Cell type and time point are not known. Sequencing was performed on PBMCs or a T cell subset sorted from them (not recorded which). Here the CDR3 DNA reads TGCAGTGCTAGCGGGGACTTTGGCTACGAGCAGTACTTC. Translation gives CSASGDFGYEQYF.